This TCR beta chain was sequenced in a study of T cell responses to AZD1222 COVID-19 vaccine. In regard to this clone: Antigen: not known.

Study-wide results and limits: Only five to seven individuals given AZD1222 were seropositive at baseline. The study sampled repertoires only after the peak T cell response. Donors skewed white British and female; clonal diversity was possibly underestimated. Distributed over spike, vaccine-associated CD4 TCRs predominated at 160-218 and 743-854.

The table came from immunoSEQ multiplex PCR; TCRdb's copy has only in-frame clones and leaves some out. The repertoire holds some 170,000 clones, 85% to 90% seen once, with approximately 1.8% in the top ten. Germline values: CDR1 SEHNR, CDR2 FQNEAQ (reference sequence). This CDR3 spans 15 amino acids. V lost 7 bases and J lost 4, with 19 bases in between. Sample: peripheral blood, taken on day 0 of AZD1222 vaccination. The rearrangement joins TRBV7-9 to TRBJ1-1; D gene unclear. The TCR originated in an adult in good health. The CDR3 here is CASTNPPRGSTEAFF. DNA of the CDR3: TGTGCCAGCACCAACCCGCCGAGAGGGTCCACTGAAGCTTTCTTT.